This T cell receptor (beta chain) was recorded in a study of regulatory T cells in long-lasting Graves disease. Study observations and caveats: A limited number of samples was an acknowledged limitation. Graves' patients with persistent disease showed TCR diversity lower than patients newly diagnosed.

The CDR3 is made up of 16 amino acids. J lost 5 bases, V lost 0 bases, and 7 bases had no gene match. TCR beta libraries were built with iRepertoire HTBI primers and Arm-PCR of CDR3 regions. MiXCR, run by TCRdb on the multiplex PCR reads, gives a single entry per CDR3 protein. The sample lists about 430,000 distinct CDR3 sequences, approximately 22% occurring once. Time point indicated: persistent/refractory GD, antithyroid drugs over 5 years with positive TRAb. PBMC-derived RNA was used for the TCR library. The diagnosis of Graves' disease used American Thyroid Association guidelines. This clonotype was recorded many times. Its antigen is still unknown.

The chain has TRBV12-3 or TRBV12-4 and TRBJ2-7; 10 bases map to TRBD2. Here the sequenced sample was peripheral blood mononuclear cells (PBMCs), taken when the disease was refractory, from a patient treated with antithyroid drugs. The TCR comes from a female donor with Graves disease. The DNA of the CDR3 is TGTGCCAGCAGTTTAGCGGGTAGCGGGAGGATGAACGAGCAGTACTTC. Translating gives CASSLAGSGRMNEQYF.